This record covers a single T cell receptor beta chain. The target antigen is unknown. The source of the sample is a study of blood T cells in healthy people across ages. V trimming: 6 bases; J trimming: 2 bases; junction bases outside the gene matches: 11. This CDR3 region has 16 residues. Study findings and constraints: Diversity figures derived from one million T cells were judged to underestimate the true value. Shifts in expanded clonotypes may have been confounded by donor CMV status, which was unknown.

Investigators took approximately 9.4 milliliters of peripheral blood from every donor. The authors extracted at least 5 micrograms of total RNA per sample. The authors ran a second PCR of about 7 to 11 cycles using a sample-barcoded 5' primer and a J-beta primer mix. Using its own MiXCR run on the 5' RACE reads, TCRdb lists one record per CDR3 protein. The data show 380,000 or so distinct CDR3 sequences, roughly half seen once. The chain couples TRBV12-3 or TRBV12-4 to TRBJ2-7; TRBD2 matches at 9 bases. The material sequenced was blood. The sequence derives from a man in his sixties in good health. The CDR3, as DNA: TGTGCCAGCAGGTTCGGCGGGCGGGGGGGAACCTACGAGCAGTACTTC. Translated, it gives CASRFGGRGGTYEQYF.